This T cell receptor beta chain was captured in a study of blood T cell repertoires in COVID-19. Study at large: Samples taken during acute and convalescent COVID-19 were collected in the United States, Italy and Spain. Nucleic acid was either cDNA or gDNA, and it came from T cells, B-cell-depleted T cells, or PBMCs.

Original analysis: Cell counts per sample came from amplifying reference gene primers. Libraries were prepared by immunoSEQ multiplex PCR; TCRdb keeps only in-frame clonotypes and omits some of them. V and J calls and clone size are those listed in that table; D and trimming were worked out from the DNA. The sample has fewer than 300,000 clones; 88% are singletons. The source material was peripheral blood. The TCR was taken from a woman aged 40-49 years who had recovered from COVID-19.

The CDR3 sequence is CASSVGTYSNQPQHF. In DNA form, the CDR3 reads TGTGCCAGCAGTGTGGGGACATATAGCAATCAGCCCCAGCATTTT. The V gene is TRBV5-5, the J gene TRBJ1-5; tentative D call: TRBD1 (6 bases). V shed 5 bases and J shed 0 bases, with 12 bases lying between them. The germline gives CDR1 SGHKS, CDR2 YYEKEE (reference sequence). The CDR3 contains 15 residues.